This T cell receptor beta chain was profiled in a study of blood T cell repertoires in COVID-19. Cohort assignment relied on participant-reported clinical history. In the 2 weeks before study entry, exposed participants met a COVID-19 case, which was PCR-confirmed or clinician-diagnosed. Profiled with immunoSEQ multiplex PCR; TCRdb holds only in-frame clones, not every one. The data contain some 320,000 clones, 85% of them singletons. V lost 5 bases and J 5 bases, leaving 16 bases between the germline ends. Per germline, CDR1 MDHEN and CDR2 SYDVKM. The CDR3 is made up of 15 amino acids. The sequence derives from a woman aged 25 to 39 who had been exposed to COVID-19. This chain joins TRBV28 and TRBJ1-5, with D perhaps matching TRBD1 (5 bases). The sequenced material came from PBMCs or T cells enriched from blood (not recorded which). The CDR3 is CASSGGGETDQPQHF. The CDR3 nucleotides are TGTGCCAGCAGTGGGGGGGGAGAAACAGATCAGCCCCAGCATTTT.